Each of the 2 T cell receptor beta chains below was sequenced from the same sample in a study of cytomegalovirus exposure and HLA in healthy donors. PCR employed 60 Vbeta and 13 Jbeta primers. Clones were read by immunoSEQ multiplex PCR, and TCRdb kept only the in-frame ones, dropping some. The data contain approximately 90,000 clones, 85% of them singletons. The specimen sequenced was PBMCs. These receptors originate from a man aged 40-55 years in good health and CMV-seropositive.

The chain carries TRBV9 and TRBJ2-3; 12 bases are shared with TRBD2. Per germline, CDR1 SGDLS and CDR2 YYNGEE. This CDR3 has 17 amino acids. With V trimmed by 0 bases and J by 4 bases, 6 bases remained unmatched. The CDR3 loop is CASSVGLAGGLADTQYF. The CDR3 DNA follows: TGTGCCAGCAGCGTAGGGCTAGCGGGAGGGCTAGCAGATACGCAGTATTTT.

The V gene is TRBV6-5, the J gene TRBJ2-6, with D unclear. V lost 5 bases and J 1 base, leaving 6 bases between the germline ends. The length of the CDR3 is 14 residues. The V gene's germline CDR1 is MNHEY and CDR2 SVGAGI. The CDR3 loop reads CASSLISGANVLTF. CDR3 nucleotide sequence: TGTGCCAGCAGTCTTATATCTGGGGCCAACGTCCTGACTTTC.